This TCR beta chain was found in a study of blood T cell repertoires in COVID-19. Study summary: PBMCs, B-cell-depleted T cells, or T cells provided the cDNA or gDNA that made up the material.

Sequencing used immunoSEQ multiplex PCR; TCRdb keeps in-frame clones, though not all of them. The table shows 90,000 to 110,000 clones, with around three quarters occurring only once. The sequencing input was peripheral blood. This TCR derives from a human donor in a cohort sampled during active or convalescent COVID-19.

This CDR3 is CASSELIGSKAFF. CDR3 nucleotides: TGTGCCAGCAGTGAGTTAATCGGGTCGAAAGCTTTCTTT. The chain carries TRBV6-4 and TRBJ1-1, with unresolved D. The V and J ends lost 3 bases and 9 bases respectively, with 14 bases between them. CDR3 length: 13 residues. Germline CDR1 reads MRHNA; CDR2 reads SNTAGT.